This T cell receptor (beta chain) emerged from a study of chemoradiotherapy in HPV16-positive cancers. The germline CDR1 and CDR2 sequences are SNHLY and FYNNEI. V was shortened by 7 bases and J by 3 bases, with 9 bases between the two germline ends. This CDR3 region has 12 residues. TCRdb's copy holds only in-frame clones and misses some; the assay was immunoSEQ multiplex PCR. Seen here are about 1,300 clones, approximately 73% observed once, and the top ten hold around 13%. The clonotype comes from a human donor with HPV-associated anogenital cancer. Sequencing was performed on tumor tissue, taken from a patient who underwent chemoradiotherapy. The rearrangement joins TRBV2 to TRBJ1-2; TRBD1 is a possible D gene (5 bases). Here the CDR3 DNA reads TGTGCCAGCAAAGGCAGGGACTATGGCTACACCTTC. It codes for CASKGRDYGYTF.